These T cell receptor beta chains were read from a single sample in a study of blood T cell repertoires in COVID-19. Libraries were prepared by immunoSEQ multiplex PCR; TCRdb keeps only in-frame clonotypes and omits some of them. The sample records a few hundred thousand clones, roughly 88% being singletons. The sequenced sample was peripheral blood. These receptors all stem from a woman aged 45-60 years with active or convalescent COVID-19. Each CDR3 is given with its conserved first and last residue. Fields, in order: D gene, V gene, clone size, J gene, CDR3 protein, CDR3 DNA. D genes are given only for firm matches. The size field is filled for only some rows; it gives once, few, many or a size class.

NA	TRBV27	few	TRBJ2-7	CASSLNRDSYEQYF	TGTGCCAGCAGTTTAAACAGGGACTCCTACGAGCAGTACTTC
NA	TRBV11-2	NA	TRBJ1-2	CASSLSILGGRGGYTF	TGTGCCAGCAGCTTATCCATATTGGGGGGGCGCGGTGGCTACACCTTC
NA	TRBV19	few	TRBJ1-1	CASSLRRNTEAFF	TGTGCCAGTAGCCTAAGGAGGAACACTGAAGCTTTCTTT
NA	TRBV27	NA	TRBJ1-2	CASSLSTGSDYGYTF	TGTGCCAGCAGTTTATCGACAGGAAGTGACTATGGCTACACCTTC
TRBD1	TRBV5-1	few	TRBJ2-3	CASSPGQTVTDTQYF	TGCGCCAGCAGCCCGGGACAGACCGTCACAGATACGCAGTATTTT
NA	TRBV20-1	NA	TRBJ1-6	CSASGRDSYNSPLHF	TGCAGTGCTAGTGGCCGAGACTCCTATAATTCACCCCTCCACTTT
TRBD2	TRBV4-1	NA	TRBJ2-5	CASSQGTSAVLETQYF	TGCGCCAGCAGCCAAGGGACTAGCGCCGTCCTGGAGACCCAGTACTTC
NA	TRBV6-6	NA	TRBJ2-7	CASRRGGNYYEQYF	TGTGCCAGCAGGAGGGGGGGGAACTACTACGAGCAGTACTTC
NA	TRBV6-5	NA	TRBJ2-7	CATSNASPSYEQYF	TGTGCCACGAGCAACGCGTCCCCCTCCTACGAGCAGTACTTC
NA	TRBV19	NA	TRBJ2-5	CATVGLGGTQYF	TGTGCCACCGTGGGACTCGGGGGGACCCAGTACTTC
TRBD1	TRBV4-1	NA	TRBJ1-1	CASTEAGGANTEAFF	TGCGCCAGCACAGAGGCAGGGGGTGCGAACACTGAAGCTTTCTTT
TRBD1	TRBV28	NA	TRBJ1-1	CASRTGAITEAFF	TGTGCCAGCCGAACAGGGGCAATCACTGAAGCTTTCTTT
TRBD1	TRBV19	NA	TRBJ1-1	CASSKGARSTEAFF	TGTGCCAGTAGTAAGGGGGCAAGGAGCACTGAAGCTTTCTTT
TRBD1	TRBV7-2	NA	TRBJ1-5	CASSLGRGLGNQPQHF	TGTGCCAGCAGCTTAGGGAGGGGGCTGGGCAATCAGCCCCAGCATTTT